This paragraph covers one T cell receptor (beta chain) sequence. Its antigen is still unknown. This sample stems from a study of beta chain features in type 1 diabetes. Study details: Healthy donors and patients showed comparable age, gender and cell yields.

Findings and caveats of the study: Amplification by PCR could prefer shorter templates, with the same effect in patients and controls. Naive, central memory and Treg TCRB repertoires appeared more alike in patients than in healthy donors. Insertions were fewer and deletions more numerous at VDJ junctions in type 1 diabetes patients.

What was sequenced were expressed TCRB transcripts, since all of the isolated RNA had been reverse transcribed. Clones were sequenced by immunoSEQ multiplex PCR, and TCRdb holds only the in-frame ones, with some missing. The data contain nearly 250,000 clones, roughly 15% of them singletons. This receptor was identified in a woman between 35 and 50 years old in good health. Material: naive CD4+ T cells from blood.

This CDR3 is CASSRSGVYNEQFF. The CDR3 DNA reads TGTGCCAGCAGTAGGAGCGGGGTCTACAATGAGCAGTTCTTC. The chain uses TRBV2 and TRBJ2-1, with 7 bases lining up with TRBD2. Germline lookup yields CDR1 SNHLY and CDR2 FYNNEI. Trimming cost V 5 bases and J 3 bases; bases outside gene matches: 4. The CDR3 contains 14 residues.